This passage covers 21 T cell receptor beta chains from one sample sequenced in a study of blood T cell repertoires in COVID-19. Profiled with immunoSEQ multiplex PCR; TCRdb holds only in-frame clones, not every one. This repertoire shows tens of thousands of clones, over 75% found once; its top ten account for around 1.3%. The sample was peripheral blood. The receptors were gathered from a woman aged 55-69 years with acute or convalescent COVID-19.

This clone was picked up one time. This chain uses TRBV7-2 with TRBJ1-1, with 7 bases identical to TRBD1. Germline V lookup: CDR1 SGHTA, CDR2 FQGNSA. Trimming removed 6 bases from V and 1 base from J; junction bases left unmatched: 2. CDR3 length: 13 residues. The CDR3 reads CASRRTGNTEAFF. CDR3 coding DNA: TGTGCCAGCAGAAGGACAGGGAACACTGAAGCTTTCTTT.

The chain employs TRBV29-1 and TRBJ2-3, with TRBD2 identical over 14 bases. V lost 7 bases, J lost 4 bases, and 10 bases stayed unmatched. The CDR3 runs 16 residues. Per germline, CDR1 SQVTM and CDR2 ANQGSEA. The CDR3 coding sequence is TGCAGCGCGTCGACTAGCGGGGGGGCGGGCGCAGATACGCAGTATTTT. Translating gives CSASTSGGAGADTQYF.

V gene TRBV24-1 combines with J gene TRBJ2-1; 10 bases are shared with TRBD2. Trimming removed 9 bases from V and 9 bases from J; junction bases left unmatched: 7. The CDR3 is 13 residues long. CDR1 is KGHDR, CDR2 SFDVKD, per germline. The CDR3 coding sequence is TGTGCCACCGAGTGGACTAGCGGCGGTGAGCAGTTCTTC. It is translated as CATEWTSGGEQFF.

The chain combines TRBV7-2 with TRBJ2-7; 9 bases agree with TRBD2. V lost 1 base and J lost 3; bases outside the gene matches: 7. Germline V gene data show CDR1 as SGHTA and CDR2 as FQGNSA. The CDR3 covers 16 residues. CDR3 nucleotides: TGTGCCAGCAGCTTAGGTTTATCGCGGGAGGGCTACGAGCAGTACGTC. Protein sequence: CASSLGLSREGYEQYV.

The V gene is TRBV4-1, the J gene TRBJ1-3; perhaps TRBD1 as D (6 bases). The CDR3 contains 15 residues. V lost 4 bases, J lost 0 bases, and 10 bases lay in between. Germline CDR1 MGHRA, CDR2 YSYEKL. The CDR3 loop reads CASSLQGSSGNTIYF. In DNA form, the CDR3 reads TGCGCCAGCAGCCTTCAGGGGAGCTCTGGAAACACCATATATTTT.

The rearrangement joins TRBV5-6 to TRBJ2-3; D remains ambiguous. V shed 6 bases and J shed 6 bases, with 14 bases lying between them. Germline lookup yields CDR1 SGHDT and CDR2 YYEEEE. This CDR3 has 13 amino acids. CDR3 residues: CASTPRLRDTQYF. Here the CDR3 DNA reads TGTGCCAGCACCCCTCGTTTGCGGGATACGCAGTATTTT.

The V and J genes are TRBV24-1 and TRBJ2-2; TRBD1 is a possible D gene (5 bases). Germline CDR1 KGHDR, CDR2 SFDVKD. V shed 4 bases and J shed 6 bases, with 20 bases lying between them. The CDR3 has 17 residues. The CDR3 DNA is TGTGCCACCAGTGACATGACAGCCTCCAATCGAGCCGGGGAGCTGTTTTTT. Its translation is CATSDMTASNRAGELFF.

The rearrangement uses TRBV3-1 (or the pseudogene TRBV3-2) and TRBJ2-2, with 11 nucleotides matching TRBD2. Trimming removed 6 bases from V and 8 bases from J; junction bases left unmatched: 2. CDR1 is LGHDT and CDR2 is YNNKEL in the germline V gene (reference sequence). The CDR3 spans 13 residues. In nucleotides, the CDR3 is TGTGCCAGCAGACGACTAGCGGGAGGGGAGCTGTTTTTT. The encoded protein is CASRRLAGGELFF.

The rearrangement links TRBV20-1 to TRBJ1-6; D is possibly TRBD1 (6 bases). V lost 3 bases, J lost 5 bases, and 14 bases lay in between. Germline V CDR1 and CDR2: DFQATT, SNEGSKA (reference sequence). The CDR3 covers 15 residues. This CDR3 reads CSASRGGTNNSPLHF. The CDR3 bases are TGCAGTGCTAGTAGGGGAGGGACAAATAATTCACCCCTCCACTTT.

V gene TRBV5-6 combines with J gene TRBJ1-5; 10 bases line up with TRBD1. With 4 bases clipped from V and 3 bases from J, the junction kept 10 bases outside the gene matches. The CDR3 runs 17 residues. Looked up from germline, CDR1 is SGHDT and CDR2 is YYEEEE. This CDR3 reads CASSRGGTGVNNQPQHF. Here the CDR3 DNA reads TGTGCCAGCAGCCGGGGCGGGACAGGGGTGAACAATCAGCCCCAGCATTTT.

V and J are TRBV7-2 and TRBJ2-2; 8 positions agree with TRBD2. Germline V gene lookup returns CDR1 SGHTA and CDR2 FQGNSA. The CDR3 runs to 16 residues. J was trimmed by 0 bases and V by 6 bases; bases with no gene match: 6. The CDR3 bases are TGTGCCAGCAGATGGAGCGGGAGCGCGAACACCGGGGAGCTGTTTTTT. It translates to CASRWSGSANTGELFF.

Here the CDR3 reads CATSRSGGNSPLHF. The CDR3, as DNA: TGTGCCACCAGCAGATCGGGGGGGAATTCACCCCTCCACTTT. The chain combines TRBV15 with TRBJ1-6, with D possibly TRBD1 on 5 matching bases. V shed 2 bases and J shed 7 bases, with 9 bases lying between them. The CDR3 totals 14 residues. Germline-derived CDR1 and CDR2 are LNHNV and YYDKDF (reference sequence). Filled out from reference TRBV15 and TRBJ1-6, the complete variable domain reads DAMVIQNPRYQVTQFGKPVTLSCSQTLNHNVMYWYQQKSSQAPKLLFHYYDKDFNNEADTPDNFQSRRPNTSFCFLDIRSPGLGDTAMYLCATSRSGGNSPLHFGNGTRLTVT.

The chain employs TRBV29-1 and TRBJ2-6, with a tentative D call TRBD2 (6 bases). CDR1 is SQVTM, CDR2 ANQGSEA, per germline. The V end lost 6 bases, the J end lost 4 bases, and 13 bases lay between the germline ends. CDR3 length equals 14 residues. The CDR3 bases are TGCAGCGTCAAGGAGGGAGCCGGGGCCAACGTCCTGACTTTC. It is translated as CSVKEGAGANVLTF.

The V gene is TRBV7-2, the J gene TRBJ2-3, with D hard to call. Germline assignment: CDR1 SGHTA and CDR2 FQGNSA. The V and J ends lost 3 bases and 2 bases respectively, with 9 bases between them. The CDR3 runs 14 residues. Here the CDR3 reads CASSLFTDTDTQYF. The CDR3 nucleotides read TGTGCCAGCAGCTTGTTTACTGACACAGATACGCAGTATTTT.

This chain connects TRBV19 to TRBJ2-4; D remains ambiguous. CDR1 and CDR2 (germline): LNHDA, SQIVND (reference sequence). V shed 7 bases and J shed 0 bases, with 10 bases lying between them. This CDR3 has 14 amino acids. The CDR3, as DNA: TGTGCCAGTACCCAACACGTAGCCAAAAACATTCAGTACTTC. This codes for CASTQHVAKNIQYF.

The CDR3, as DNA: TGTGCCAGCAGAGCCTCCGGGACAGCCTATGGCTACACCTTC. It encodes CASRASGTAYGYTF. The chain combines TRBV27 with TRBJ1-2; 7 bases match TRBD1. The CDR3 loop spans 14 amino acids. Germline V gene data show CDR1 as MNHEY and CDR2 as SMNVEV (reference sequence). V lost 6 bases to trimming and J lost 4 bases; unmatched junction nucleotides: 8.

The gene calls are TRBV11-3 and TRBJ2-5, with 8 bases fitting TRBD1. After removal of 1 base from V and 4 bases from J, the junction contained 2 bases not matched to a gene. The CDR3 is 14 residues long. Germline V lookup: CDR1 SGHNT, CDR2 YENEEA. CDR3 amino acids: CASSLGGTGETQYF. DNA for the CDR3: TGTGCCAGCAGCTTAGGGGGGACAGGAGAGACCCAGTACTTC.

V is TRBV5-6 and J is TRBJ2-5; tentative D call: TRBD1 (5 bases). The CDR3 is made up of 15 amino acids. CDR1 and CDR2 (germline): SGHDT, YYEEEE. Deletions cut 0 bases from V and 5 bases from J, with 14 bases between. The CDR3 reads CASSLVRGMHETQYF. The CDR3 bases are TGTGCCAGCAGCTTGGTTAGGGGAATGCATGAGACCCAGTACTTC.

The rearrangement uses TRBV3-1 (or the pseudogene TRBV3-2) and TRBJ2-1, with TRBD2 as a possible D gene (5 bases). The germline V gene encodes CDR1 LGHDT and CDR2 YNNKEL (reference sequence). This CDR3 region has 15 residues. Trimming stripped 1 base from V and 0 bases from J, with 7 bases between. Written as DNA, the CDR3 is TGTGCCAGCAGCCAAGGGACTGCCTCCTACAATGAGCAGTTCTTC. Amino acids: CASSQGTASYNEQFF.

The chain employs TRBV3-1 (or the pseudogene TRBV3-2) and TRBJ2-7, with 14 positions matching TRBD2. Germline values: CDR1 LGHDT, CDR2 YNNKEL (reference sequence). J gave up 4 bases and V 1 base, and 6 bases lay outside the gene matches. The CDR3 has 17 residues. The CDR3 spells CASSQARTSGRRYEQYV. DNA of the CDR3: TGTGCCAGCAGCCAAGCCCGGACTAGCGGGAGGCGATACGAGCAGTACGTC.

The V gene is TRBV19, the J gene TRBJ1-4; 9 positions agree with TRBD1. The CDR3 runs 15 residues. Trimming took 2 bases from V and 6 from J; bases not matched to a gene: 4. CDR1 and CDR2 from the germline V gene are LNHDA and SQIVND (reference sequence). The CDR3 nucleotides read TGTGCCAGTAGTATACCCGGGACAGGGTATGAAAAACTGTTTTTT. Its translation: CASSIPGTGYEKLFF.